Given below is one T cell receptor (beta chain) in context. Its antigen is unknown. Trimming removed 2 bases from V and 7 bases from J; junction bases left unmatched: 5. The germline V gene encodes CDR1 MDHEN and CDR2 SYDVKM. CDR3 size: 15 residues. The data stem from a study of CD8 T cells in Susac syndrome. General study results and limits: Regarding the TCR sequencing and HLA analysis, the study admitted that a relatively small number of individuals were involved.

Reverse transcription of roughly 0.5 to 1 ug RNA was performed with random hexamers. Coverage of TCR beta CDR3 amplification by immunoSEQ multiplex PCR extended to 54 Vbeta and 13 Jbeta. MiXCR was run by TCRdb on the immunoSEQ multiplex PCR reads, yielding one entry per CDR3 protein. The repertoire holds about 180,000 distinct CDR3 sequences, with approximately 93% as singletons. The TCR was taken from a human donor with multiple sclerosis. This sequence joins TRBV28 and TRBJ1-6; 7 positions match TRBD1. Sequencing was done on a sample of CD4+ T cells from PBMCs. The CDR3 DNA follows: TGTGCCAGCAGTTTACCCCGGACAGGCAATTCACCCCTCCACTTT. This encodes CASSLPRTGNSPLHF.